This T cell receptor beta chain was retrieved from a study of T cell repertoires in cytomegalovirus infection. The CDR3 contains 14 residues. V lost 8 bases and J lost 7; bases outside the gene matches: 10. In its sample, this clonotype was seen many times. TCRdb reprocessed the reads with MiXCR, giving one entry per CDR3 protein. This sample has around 230,000 distinct CDR3 sequences; roughly 6.5% occur once, and the top ten carry about 6%. The rearrangement links TRBV12-3 or TRBV12-4 to TRBJ1-2; 10 nucleotides align to TRBD1. The sequenced material came from PBMCs. This receptor was identified in a human donor in good health (CMV status not recorded). Some clones in this sample may be carry-over from other donors' samples. CDR3 nucleotides: TGTGCCAGCGGGTTTGGGACAGGGGTTGGTGGCTACACCTTC. Its protein product is CASGFGTGVGGYTF.